Listed below are T cell receptor beta chains from one sample, sequenced in a study of T cells in Graves' hyperthyroidism and ophthalmopathy. TCRdb reanalysed the multiplex PCR reads using MiXCR and keeps one entry per CDR3 protein. The top ten clones hold over 30% of a sample with hundreds of thousands of distinct CDR3 sequences, roughly 20% of them seen once. Sequences were obtained from blood. The receptors here all came from a man between 25 and 39 years old with Graves' ophthalmopathy. Both conserved end residues are part of each CDR3. A D gene is named only where the DNA matches it firmly. Some rows have no size entry. The others give once, few or many, or a class for an expanded clone.

few TRBJ1-1 TRBD1 TRBV27 CASSSGQGVTEAFF TGTGCCAGCAGTTCGGGACAGGGCGTTACTGAAGCTTTCTTT
. TRBJ2-2 . TRBV5-1 CASSLSTIPGELFF TGCGCCAGCAGCCTAAGCACAATCCCCGGGGAGCTGTTTTTT
. TRBJ2-7 . TRBV7-9 CASGPASYEQYF TGTGCCAGCGGTCCAGCCTCCTACGAGCAGTACTTC
. TRBJ2-5 . TRBV6-6 CASSYSTAGPGVGETQYF TGTGCCAGCAGTTACTCGACGGCAGGGCCCGGGGTCGGGGAGACCCAGTACTTC
. TRBJ2-5 TRBD2 TRBV20-1 CSPMGGKETRYF TGCAGCCCCATGGGGGGGAAGGAGACCCGGTACTTC
many TRBJ2-7 . TRBV10-3 CAISLPGTYEQYF TGTGCCATCAGCCTACCCGGGACATACGAGCAGTACTTC
. TRBJ2-5 . TRBV12-3/TRBV12-4 CASRLGAGRETQYF TGTGCCAGTAGGTTAGGGGCAGGGCGGGAGACCCAGTACTTC
many TRBJ2-7 . TRBV7-9 CASSLRTDRSYEQYF TGTGCCAGCAGCCTCCGGACGGATCGATCCTACGAGCAGTACTTC
few TRBJ2-6 TRBD2 TRBV24-1 CATTPAGVSSGANVLTF TGTGCCACCACTCCAGCGGGAGTTAGCTCTGGGGCCAACGTCCTGACTTTC
. TRBJ1-6 . TRBV20-1 CSVGRADSPLHF TGCAGTGTTGGCAGGGCCGATTCACCCCTCCACTTT
. TRBJ2-1 TRBD2 TRBV24-1 CATSDQGLAGGTNEQFF TGTGCCACCAGTGACCAGGGACTAGCGGGAGGAACTAATGAGCAGTTCTTC
. TRBJ1-5 . TRBV19 CASSIMGARQPQHF TGTGCCAGTAGTATAATGGGGGCCCGTCAGCCCCAGCATTTT
few TRBJ2-5 . TRBV4-1 CASSHEDRWEGTQYF TGCGCCAGCAGCCATGAGGACAGGTGGGAGGGGACCCAGTACTTC
. TRBJ2-3 TRBD1 TRBV9 CASSVDGDRADTQYF TGTGCCAGCAGCGTAGATGGGGACAGGGCAGATACGCAGTATTTT
many TRBJ1-2 . TRBV11-2 CASSPFGGTNYGYTF TGTGCCAGCAGCCCCTTTGGGGGTACTAACTATGGCTACACCTTC
. TRBJ2-7 . TRBV6-1 CASSILGGLYEQYF TGTGCCAGCAGCATCCTAGGGGGACTCTACGAGCAGTACTTC
many TRBJ1-1 . TRBV12-3/TRBV12-4 CASRRQQLNTEAFF TGTGCCAGCAGACGACAGCAGTTGAACACTGAAGCTTTCTTT